Presented here are 21 T cell receptor beta chains from one specimen sequenced in a study of blood T cell repertoires in COVID-19. Produced via immunoSEQ multiplex PCR; TCRdb's table is partial and in-frame only. The sample shows 110,000 or so clones, just under 90% of them seen only once. The sample taken for sequencing was peripheral blood. The receptors originated from a woman aged 50 to 60 with acute or convalescent COVID-19.

This chain links TRBV2 with TRBJ1-5; D is unresolved. Per germline, CDR1 SNHLY and CDR2 FYNNEI. The germline V and J ends were trimmed by 4 bases and 0 bases, with 13 bases remaining between them. The CDR3 has 16 residues. For the CDR3, the DNA is TGTGCCAGCAGTGGAACAGAAACTTATAGCAATCAGCCCCAGCATTTT. Residues: CASSGTETYSNQPQHF.

V is TRBV3-1 (or the pseudogene TRBV3-2) and J is TRBJ2-1, with a tentative D call TRBD2 (6 bases). Between the trimmed V and J ends, which lost 4 bases and 10 bases, there was a span of 17 bases. This CDR3 spans 14 amino acids. In germline, CDR1 is LGHDT, CDR2 YNNKEL (reference sequence). CDR3 coding DNA: TGTGCCAGCAGCCCCATGGACTACCCCAGGGAGCAGTTCTTC. Protein: CASSPMDYPREQFF.

This clone occurred a few times. This chain links TRBV24-1 with TRBJ2-1; TRBD2 aligns across 10 bases. V was clipped by 4 bases and J by 4 bases; unmatched bases: 9. CDR1 is KGHDR, CDR2 SFDVKD, per germline. CDR3 length equals 17 residues. CDR3 DNA sequence: TGTGCCACCAGTGACCAAAGGACTAGCGGAGCTTACAATGAGCAGTTCTTC. Translated: CATSDQRTSGAYNEQFF.

This clone was detected once. The CDR3 protein is CATSSAETNYGYTF. The CDR3 region has the DNA TGTGCCACCAGCAGTGCAGAAACTAACTATGGCTACACCTTC. The rearrangement joins TRBV15 to TRBJ1-2; D call uncertain. V was trimmed by 3 bases and J by 0 bases, leaving 8 bases between them. Looked up from germline, CDR1 is LNHNV and CDR2 is YYDKDF (reference sequence). The CDR3 is made up of 14 amino acids.

The chain couples TRBV11-2 to TRBJ2-7, with TRBD1 matching over 8 bases. The CDR3 runs 14 residues. The germline V gene has CDR1 SGHAT and CDR2 FQNNGV. V lost 5 bases and J lost 3; bases outside the gene matches: 6. This chain's CDR3 is CASSVGTGNYEQYF. As DNA, the CDR3 is TGTGCCAGCAGCGTAGGGACAGGTAACTACGAGCAGTACTTC.

The chain employs TRBV2 and TRBJ2-7; 8 positions agree with TRBD1. CDR3 size: 14 residues. Trimming at V came to 1 base and at J to 5 bases, leaving 4 bases not matched to a gene. Looked up from germline, CDR1 is SNHLY and CDR2 is FYNNEI. CDR3 residues: CASSEETGAHEQYF. The CDR3 DNA reads TGTGCCAGCAGTGAAGAGACAGGGGCCCACGAGCAGTACTTC.

This chain uses TRBV6-5 with TRBJ1-1; D might be TRBD1 (5 bases). Germline-derived CDR1 and CDR2 are MNHEY and SVGAGI. Trimming removed 9 bases at V and 4 bases at J, with 18 bases between. CDR3 length equals 14 residues. CDR3 in amino acids: CASLSRGRVTEAFF. CDR3 nucleotides: TGTGCCAGTCTTTCCCGGGGGAGAGTCACTGAAGCTTTCTTT.

This clone showed up just once. The chain couples TRBV19 to TRBJ2-7; 9 nucleotides match TRBD1. CDR3 length equals 14 residues. The V gene's germline CDR1 is LNHDA and CDR2 SQIVND (reference sequence). The J segment lost 9 bases and the V segment lost 3 bases, leaving 9 bases of the junction unmatched. CDR3 in DNA: TGTGCCAGTAGTATCACCCGGGACAGGGAACGGCAGTACTTC. This encodes CASSITRDRERQYF.

The rearrangement uses TRBV4-1 and TRBJ2-6; 8 bases fit TRBD1. There are 16 residues in the CDR3. Trimming took 4 bases from V and 1 from J; bases not matched to a gene: 3. CDR1 is MGHRA, CDR2 YSYEKL, per germline. As DNA, the CDR3 is TGCGCCAGCAGCCGGACAGGGACGTCTGGGGCCAACGTCCTGACTTTC. Its protein is CASSRTGTSGANVLTF.

The chain uses TRBV12-5 and TRBJ1-5; D is perhaps TRBD1 (6 bases). CDR1 and CDR2 (germline): LGHNT, FRNRAP. This CDR3 is 17 amino acids long. Trimming pared 0 bases from V and 2 bases from J, leaving 14 bases between. This CDR3 is CASGLVQGDKGNQPQHF. The CDR3 DNA reads TGTGCTAGTGGTTTGGTACAAGGGGACAAGGGCAATCAGCCCCAGCATTTT.

The J gene is TRBJ1-5, the V gene TRBV19; TRBD1 matches at 7 bases. The CDR3 sequence is 13 residues long. Germline CDR1 and CDR2: LNHDA and SQIVND (reference sequence). V dropped 8 bases and J dropped 4; count of bases not matched to a gene: 5. CDR3 DNA: TGTGCCAGTGCCCGGGACAGAAATCAGCCCCAGCATTTT. Translation gives CASARDRNQPQHF.

The rearrangement uses TRBV24-1 and TRBJ2-1; TRBD2 matches 8 bases. J was trimmed by 5 bases and V by 1 base; bases with no gene match: 3. The CDR3 covers 15 residues. CDR1 KGHDR and CDR2 SFDVKD come from the germline V gene. CDR3 in DNA: TGTGCCACCAGTGATTTAACTAGCGGCCACAATGAGCAGTTCTTC. This encodes CATSDLTSGHNEQFF.

This sequence joins TRBV5-6 and TRBJ2-3; TRBD2 is a possible D gene (6 bases). The CDR3 has 17 amino acids. With 2 bases removed from V and 9 bases from J, the gap between germline ends came to 25 bases. The germline V gene encodes CDR1 SGHDT and CDR2 YYEEEE. Here the CDR3 reads CASSFRTGRDSIRTQYF. The CDR3 nucleotides are TGTGCCAGCAGCTTCAGGACGGGGCGGGATTCTATCAGGACGCAGTATTTT.

The chain recombines TRBV10-3 with TRBJ2-5, with TRBD2 identical over 11 bases. V dropped 6 bases and J dropped 0; count of bases not matched to a gene: 6. Germline CDR1 and CDR2: ENHRY and SYGVKD. This CDR3 region has 16 residues. For the CDR3, the DNA is TGTGCCATCAGCGGGACTAGCGGCGCAAACCAAGAGACCCAGTACTTC. Translated: CAISGTSGANQETQYF.

The V gene is TRBV6-5, the J gene TRBJ2-7; 8 nucleotides align to TRBD2. The CDR3 loop spans 14 amino acids. Germline V gene sequence: CDR1 MNHEY, CDR2 SVGAGI. V dropped 8 bases and J dropped 4; count of bases not matched to a gene: 10. The CDR3 region has the DNA TGTGCCAGCCACCTGGGAACTAGCGGATACGAGCAGTACTTC. Protein: CASHLGTSGYEQYF.

The chain couples TRBV11-3 to TRBJ2-1, with 10 bases matching TRBD2. V shed 1 base and J 0 bases; nucleotides not matched to a gene: 0. This CDR3 spans 16 amino acids. Germline-derived CDR1 and CDR2 are SGHNT and YENEEA. The CDR3 is CASSLASGSSYNEQFF. The CDR3 nucleotides read TGTGCCAGCAGCTTAGCTAGCGGGAGCTCCTACAATGAGCAGTTCTTC.

The chain couples TRBV9 to TRBJ2-5; D not resolved. Germline CDR1 and CDR2: SGDLS and YYNGEE. V gave up 0 bases and J gave up 4 bases, with 7 bases separating them. This CDR3 region has 13 residues. The CDR3 DNA reads as TGTGCCAGCAGCGTAGATCTTCTAGAGACCCAGTACTTC. This codes for CASSVDLLETQYF.

The chain is built from TRBV3-1 (or the pseudogene TRBV3-2) and TRBJ2-1; no definite D call. The V end lost 7 bases, the J end lost 7 bases, and 8 bases lay between the germline ends. The CDR3 contains 11 residues. Germline CDR1 is LGHDT and CDR2 is YNNKEL (reference sequence). This CDR3 is CASKLLNEQFF. The CDR3 DNA is TGTGCCAGCAAATTGTTAAATGAGCAGTTCTTC.

A few counts support this clone. The chain employs TRBV29-1 and TRBJ2-1; 8 bases match TRBD1. CDR3 length: 13 residues. V gave up 4 bases and J gave up 7 bases; unmatched junction bases: 6. CDR1 is SQVTM and CDR2 is ANQGSEA in the germline V gene. DNA for the CDR3: TGCAGCGTTGGCACAGGGGGGATGAATGAGCAGTTCTTC. Translated, it gives CSVGTGGMNEQFF.

The genes are TRBV10-3 and TRBJ1-1; unclear D gene. The CDR3 sequence is 14 residues long. V was shortened by 0 bases and J by 10 bases, with 15 bases between the two germline ends. Looked up from germline, CDR1 is ENHRY and CDR2 is SYGVKD. The CDR3 region is CAISESHGRIGAFF. For the CDR3, the DNA is TGTGCCATCAGTGAGTCCCACGGGAGAATAGGAGCTTTCTTT.

The genes are TRBV27 and TRBJ2-3; TRBD2 aligns across 8 bases. Germline V gene data show CDR1 as MNHEY and CDR2 as SMNVEV (reference sequence). The CDR3 loop spans 12 amino acids. The V and J ends lost 6 bases and 5 bases, in that order; junction bases with no gene match: 1. This CDR3 reads CASRGLEDTQYF. CDR3 bases: TGTGCCAGCAGGGGACTAGAAGATACGCAGTATTTT.